Shown below are 18 T cell receptor beta chains from a single sample sequenced in a study of response to subunit inactivated influenza vaccine. TCRdb analysed the RT-PCR reads with MiXCR anew, one entry per CDR3 protein. The sample carries about 530,000 distinct CDR3 sequences, approximately 12% recorded once. The sample consisted of PBMCs from blood, taken roughly 47 days after vaccination. These receptors originate from a man between 45 and 60 years old who received an inactivated influenza vaccine.

The gene calls are TRBV3-1 and TRBJ2-1; 12 bases line up with TRBD2. This CDR3 is built from 17 residues. Germline V gene lookup returns CDR1 LGHDT and CDR2 YNNKEL (reference sequence). Germline trimming cut 1 base from V and 6 bases from J; bases unmatched to any gene: 7. The CDR3 sequence is CASSQGVRTSGINEQFF. For the CDR3, the DNA is TGTGCCAGCAGCCAAGGCGTGAGGACTAGCGGGATCAATGAGCAGTTCTTC.

This clonotype has a handful of counts. The rearrangement uses TRBV20-1 and TRBJ2-3; D gene uncertain. Trimming took 7 bases from V and 5 from J, leaving 7 bases between them. The CDR3 length is 10 residues. Per the germline V gene, CDR1 is DFQATT and CDR2 is SNEGSKA (reference sequence). CDR3 coding DNA: TGCAGTGTCGCGAAAGATACGCAGTATTTT. Amino acids: CSVAKDTQYF.

This clonotype was counted only a few times. This chain links TRBV10-2 with TRBJ1-5; 8 bases are a match to TRBD1. Trimming at V came to 6 bases and at J to 6 bases, leaving 10 bases not matched to a gene. Per the germline V gene, CDR1 is WSHSY and CDR2 is SAAADI. The CDR3 length is 15 residues. CDR3 residues: CASRGSQGASQPQHF. CDR3 DNA sequence: TGCGCCAGCAGGGGTAGTCAGGGGGCAAGTCAGCCCCAGCATTTT.

The chain links TRBV20-1 to TRBJ2-4; tentatively, D is TRBD2 (5 bases). The CDR3 runs to 14 residues. Trimming removed 5 bases from V and 0 bases from J, with 11 bases in between. CDR1 is DFQATT, CDR2 SNEGSKA, per germline (reference sequence). The chain's CDR3 is CSARTGIAKNIQYF. CDR3 sequence (DNA): TGCAGTGCTCGGACTGGGATAGCCAAAAACATTCAGTACTTC.

The chain recombines TRBV3-1 with TRBJ2-1; TRBD1 might be the D (6 bases). Germline V CDR1 and CDR2: LGHDT, YNNKEL (reference sequence). V lost 2 bases and J lost 6, with 8 bases in between. CDR3 length: 13 amino acids. The CDR3 sequence is CASSQIRGNEQFF. The CDR3 DNA is TGTGCCAGCAGCCAAATCAGGGGCAATGAGCAGTTCTTC.

This clonotype was counted a few times. This chain connects TRBV20-1 to TRBJ2-5; 8 nucleotides agree with TRBD2. The CDR3 length is 13 residues. Germline trimming cut 3 bases from V and 14 bases from J; bases unmatched to any gene: 14. Germline CDR1 and CDR2: DFQATT and SNEGSKA (reference sequence). The CDR3 sequence: CSARSMQRRGGYF. CDR3 sequence (DNA): TGCAGTGCTAGGAGTATGCAGAGACGGGGGGGATACTTC.

This chain connects TRBV7-9 to TRBJ2-7; 8 positions agree with TRBD2. This CDR3 comprises 17 residues. From germline, CDR1 is SEHNR and CDR2 FQNEAQ (reference sequence). After removal of 6 bases from V and 7 bases from J, the junction contained 20 bases not matched to a gene. CDR3 DNA sequence: TGTGCCAGCAGTTATAGCCTGCGGGGGGCCTACCAGGGGGAGCAGTACTTC. It encodes CASSYSLRGAYQGEQYF.

V is TRBV29-1 and J is TRBJ2-4, with a possible D match to TRBD1 (5 bases). The CDR3 consists of 16 residues. Germline V CDR1 and CDR2: SQVTM, ANQGSEA. V dropped 0 bases and J dropped 4 bases, with 16 bases sitting between them. The CDR3 spells CSVEDRKGQGKNIQYF. The CDR3 DNA reads TGCAGCGTTGAAGATCGAAAGGGGCAGGGAAAAAACATTCAGTACTTC.

This clonotype appeared a few times. This chain uses TRBV27 with TRBJ2-7; D is undetermined. CDR1 is MNHEY, CDR2 SMNVEV, per germline (reference sequence). The CDR3 runs to 14 residues. Trimming stripped 6 bases from V and 3 bases from J, with 15 bases between. The CDR3 sequence: CASSRKAALYEQYF. CDR3 coding DNA: TGTGCCAGCAGCCGGAAGGCGGCCCTCTACGAGCAGTACTTC.

The V and J genes are TRBV7-2 and TRBJ2-3; tentatively, D is TRBD2 (5 bases). V lost 5 bases and J lost 6, with 15 bases in between. In germline, CDR1 is SGHTA, CDR2 FQGNSA. This CDR3 contains 14 residues. The CDR3 nucleotides are TGTGCCAGCAGCCCTAGCAGGCCCCCCGATACGCAGTATTTT. Encoded protein: CASSPSRPPDTQYF.

This clonotype was seen repeatedly, ten times or more. The chain has TRBV9 and TRBJ2-1, with 10 bases lining up with TRBD2. Per germline, CDR1 SGDLS and CDR2 YYNGEE. V was pared by 3 bases and J by 0 bases, with 0 bases of the junction left unmatched. The CDR3 loop spans 15 amino acids. CDR3 coding DNA: TGTGCCAGCAGCGCTAGCGGGAGCTCCTACAATGAGCAGTTCTTC. This sequence encodes CASSASGSSYNEQFF. Full variable domain (rest looked up from reference TRBV9 and TRBJ2-1): DSGVTQTPKHLITATGQRVTLRCSPRSGDLSVYWYQQSLDQGLQFLIQYYNGEERAKGNILERFSAQQFPDLHSELNLSSLELGDSALYFCASSASGSSYNEQFFGPGTRLTVL.

This sequence joins TRBV19 and TRBJ2-1; TRBD2 aligns across 8 bases. Trimming took 7 bases from V and 12 from J; bases not matched to a gene: 5. Germline V lookup: CDR1 LNHDA, CDR2 SQIVND (reference sequence). The CDR3 is 11 amino acids. CDR3 in amino acids: CASTSGSWQFF. CDR3 nucleotide sequence: TGTGCCAGTACCAGCGGGAGCTGGCAGTTCTTC.

This clonotype appeared a few times. The rearrangement links TRBV5-1 to TRBJ1-6; perhaps TRBD1 as D (6 bases). V lost 3 bases and J 9 bases, leaving 16 bases between the germline ends. The CDR3 is 15 residues long. The germline V gene encodes CDR1 SGHRS and CDR2 YFSETQ. CDR3 in amino acids: CASSWDNRESSPLHF. CDR3 DNA sequence: TGCGCCAGCAGCTGGGACAACCGGGAAAGTTCACCCCTCCACTTT.

This chain links TRBV6-7 with TRBJ1-5; 7 nucleotides align to TRBD1. TRBV6-7 is an open reading frame whose function is uncertain. The length of the CDR3 is 14 residues. The DNA of the CDR3 is TGTGCTCAGAGAGGGGGCACGAGCAATCAGCCCCAGCATTTT. It specifies CAQRGGTSNQPQHF.

The chain uses TRBV7-2 and TRBJ1-5, with D hard to call. V gave up 2 bases and J gave up 6 bases, with 8 bases separating them. CDR1 is SGHTA, CDR2 FQGNSA, per germline. This CDR3 is built from 13 residues. The CDR3 coding sequence is TGTGCCAGCAGCTTATGGGAGCGTCAGCCCCAGCATTTT. Translation: CASSLWERQPQHF.

This clonotype has only a few counts. This chain links TRBV6-1 with TRBJ1-4; no firm D call. The germline V gene encodes CDR1 MNHNS and CDR2 SASEGT. Trimming pared 1 base from V and 2 bases from J, leaving 11 bases between. The CDR3 sequence is 16 residues long. CDR3 DNA: TGTGCCAGCAGTGAAGAAGTCGGTGGCACTAATGAAAAACTGTTTTTT. Translated, it gives CASSEEVGGTNEKLFF.

This clonotype has at least ten counts. The V gene is TRBV29-1, the J gene TRBJ2-2; D gene ambiguous. CDR1 and CDR2 from the germline V gene are SQVTM and ANQGSEA. The CDR3 spans 15 residues. V was cut by 4 bases and J by 1 base, with 13 bases left in between. The CDR3 DNA follows: TGCAGCGTTGTTTTGGGAAAGGTGAACACCGGGGAGCTGTTTTTT. Protein sequence: CSVVLGKVNTGELFF.

J is TRBJ2-5 and V is TRBV24-1; 8 bases map to TRBD1. The CDR3 totals 16 residues. With V trimmed by 0 bases and J by 0 bases, 2 bases remained unmatched. CDR1 and CDR2 from the germline V gene are KGHDR and SFDVKD. The CDR3 here is CATSDLGTGDQETQYF. The CDR3 DNA sequence: TGTGCCACCAGTGATTTGGGGACAGGAGACCAAGAGACCCAGTACTTC.